This T cell receptor (beta chain) stems from a study of T-cell reconstitution after alpha-beta-depleted transplantation in children. The sample holds many counts of this clonotype. The library targeted TCRbeta and was prepared with unique molecular identifiers. Using its own MiXCR run on the PCR reads, TCRdb lists one record per CDR3 protein. The sample contains a few hundred thousand distinct CDR3 sequences, over 9.5% of which appear only once. The germline V gene has CDR1 ENHRY and CDR2 SYGVKD. CDR3 size: 13 residues. J was trimmed by 6 bases and V by 10 bases; bases with no gene match: 10. This TCR derives from a human donor who donated a stem cell graft to a child with SCID. The sequencing here drew on PBMCs from the stem cell graft donor, taken from the stem cell graft. The chain is built from TRBV10-3 and TRBJ1-1, with 8 bases lining up with TRBD1. The CDR3 here is CATARQGSPEAFF. CDR3 DNA: TGTGCCACCGCGAGACAGGGGAGCCCTGAAGCTTTCTTT.